This entry lists 17 T cell receptor beta chains sequenced from one sample in a study of sequential checkpoint blockade in melanoma. The assay was immunoSEQ multiplex PCR, and TCRdb's table has in-frame clones only and misses some. Of over 10,000 clones listed, around 25% are singletons. Indicated treatment: randomized to nivolumab then ipilimumab (arm A) or the reverse (arm B). Sequenced here: tumor tissue (inferred from file names), sampled from a patient given nivolumab and ipilimumab in sequence. These receptors came from a human donor with melanoma.

The V and J genes are TRBV19 and TRBJ1-5; D is perhaps TRBD1 (5 bases). The CDR3 has 16 residues. V gave up 1 base and J gave up 0 bases, with 10 bases separating them. The germline V gene encodes CDR1 LNHDA and CDR2 SQIVND (reference sequence). The CDR3 DNA sequence: TGTGCCAGTAGTATAGGGGGGGTCTATAGCAATCAGCCCCAGCATTTT. Protein: CASSIGGVYSNQPQHF.

The chain carries TRBV28 and TRBJ1-1; D is undetermined. The CDR3 consists of 17 residues. Germline V gene sequence: CDR1 MDHEN, CDR2 SYDVKM. The ends were cut back, 1 base at V and 1 base at J, with 16 bases in the middle. The CDR3: CASSLYVGSVRNTEAFF. The CDR3 nucleotides read TGTGCCAGCAGTTTATATGTGGGGTCCGTCCGGAACACTGAAGCTTTCTTT.

The chain joins TRBV6-8 to TRBJ1-1; D gene ambiguous. In germline, CDR1 is MNHGY, CDR2 SAAAGT. The CDR3 consists of 14 residues. With 5 bases removed from V and 0 bases from J, the gap between germline ends came to 10 bases. The CDR3 loop is CASSLSRMNTEAFF. The CDR3 region has the DNA TGTGCCAGCAGTCTCTCACGAATGAACACTGAAGCTTTCTTT.

This clone occurred a few times. J is TRBJ2-7 and V is TRBV28; D possibly corresponds to TRBD1 (5 bases). The CDR3 loop spans 15 amino acids. The V gene's germline CDR1 is MDHEN and CDR2 SYDVKM. The germline V and J ends were trimmed by 6 bases and 2 bases, with 17 bases remaining between them. The CDR3 region has the DNA TGTGCCAGCAGGAGGACAACCCTATTACCCTACGAGCAGTACTTC. Encoded protein: CASRRTTLLPYEQYF.

In the case of this clone: This specimen includes other DNA sequences encoding the same CDR3. DNA for the CDR3: TGTGCCAGTAGTATCTCTAGCGGGGACTACAATGAGCAGTTCTTC. Translation gives CASSISSGDYNEQFF. The chain employs TRBV19 and TRBJ2-1, with TRBD2 matching over 9 bases. CDR3 size: 15 residues. V shed 3 bases, J shed 3 bases, and the junction held 3 bases outside the gene matches. Per the germline V gene, CDR1 is LNHDA and CDR2 is SQIVND (reference sequence).

This clone was observed a few times. The V call is TRBV12-2, the J call TRBJ2-7; the table names TRBD1, a call not compared with the DNA. TRBV12-2 is an annotated pseudogene. The CDR3 contains 15 residues. The CDR3 region has the DNA TGTGCAAGTCGCTTACCGACAGGGGGCGCCTACGAGCAGTACTTC. Translated, it gives CASRLPTGGAYEQYF.

The chain uses TRBV10-2 and TRBJ1-5, with a tentative D call TRBD1 (5 bases). This CDR3 region has 16 residues. Germline CDR1 is WSHSY and CDR2 is SAAADI. The V end was cut by 3 bases, the J end by 0 bases, with 12 bases between. DNA of the CDR3: TGCGCCAGCAGTGACGGACAAACAAATAGCAATCAGCCCCAGCATTTT. Protein: CASSDGQTNSNQPQHF.

The chain recombines TRBV9 with TRBJ2-1; D is possibly TRBD1 or TRBD2 (6 bases each). The CDR3 extends over 16 amino acids. CDR1 and CDR2 from the germline V gene are SGDLS and YYNGEE. The germline V and J ends were trimmed by 3 bases and 3 bases, with 16 bases remaining between them. The CDR3 DNA sequence: TGTGCCAGCAGCGAAGGAGGGGGGTTCCTCTACAATGAGCAGTTCTTC. Translation gives CASSEGGGFLYNEQFF. The whole variable domain, filled in from reference TRBV9 and TRBJ2-1, reads DSGVTQTPKHLITATGQRVTLRCSPRSGDLSVYWYQQSLDQGLQFLIQYYNGEERAKGNILERFSAQQFPDLHSELNLSSLELGDSALYFCASSEGGGFLYNEQFFGPGTRLTVL.

V and J are TRBV5-1 and TRBJ2-1; 9 bases match TRBD2. In germline, CDR1 is SGHRS, CDR2 YFSETQ. V was pared by 0 bases and J by 6 bases, with 19 bases of the junction left unmatched. The CDR3 loop spans 20 amino acids. This chain's CDR3 is CASSLVGWVIAGEVPNEQFF. The CDR3 DNA is TGCGCCAGCAGCTTGGTCGGGTGGGTAATAGCGGGAGAAGTCCCCAATGAGCAGTTCTTC.

V and J are TRBV29-1 and TRBJ2-7, with TRBD1 as a possible D gene (6 bases). V was pared by 4 bases and J by 0 bases, with 7 bases between. CDR3 length equals 12 residues. Germline V lookup: CDR1 SQVTM, CDR2 ANQGSEA. The CDR3 bases are TGCAGCGTTGGGACAGCCTCCTACGAGCAGTACTTC. Translation: CSVGTASYEQYF.

The chain employs TRBV11-3 and TRBJ2-7; D may correspond to TRBD1 or TRBD2 (5 bases each). Germline V CDR1 and CDR2: SGHNT, YENEEA. V lost 0 bases and J lost 6, with 12 bases in between. The CDR3 length is 14 residues. For the CDR3, the DNA is TGTGCCAGCAGCTTAGATGCAGGGACGACCGAGCAGTACTTC. This encodes CASSLDAGTTEQYF. The whole variable domain, filled in from reference TRBV11-3 and TRBJ2-7, reads EAGVVQSPRYKIIEKKQPVAFWCNPISGHNTLYWYLQNLGQGPELLIRYENEEAVDDSQLPKDRFSAERLKGVDSTLKIQPAELGDSAVYLCASSLDAGTTEQYFGPGTRLTVT.

The J gene is TRBJ1-2, the V gene TRBV25-1; D is possibly TRBD1 (6 bases). The V end was cut by 3 bases, the J end by 1 base, with 6 bases between. The CDR3 has 13 amino acids. CDR1 and CDR2 (germline): MGHDK, SYGVNS. The CDR3 DNA reads TGTGCCAGCAGTGAGGGACATAACTATGGCTACACCTTC. Encoded protein: CASSEGHNYGYTF.

V is TRBV29-1 and J is TRBJ1-2, with 9 bases aligning to TRBD1. This CDR3 has 14 amino acids. The germline V gene encodes CDR1 SQVTM and CDR2 ANQGSEA. Trimming took 3 bases from V and 4 from J; bases not matched to a gene: 6. For the CDR3, the DNA is TGCAGCGTTGACCAACTACAGGGGGCCTATGGCTACACCTTC. Protein: CSVDQLQGAYGYTF.

The DNA for the CDR3 is TGCGCCAGCAGCCCCACGCGGGGATTAGCCAAAAACATTCAGTACTTC. Its protein is CASSPTRGLAKNIQYF. The V call is TRBV4-1, the J call TRBJ2-4; a weak D match, TRBD2 (6 bases). CDR1 and CDR2 (germline): MGHRA, YSYEKL. The V gene lost 4 bases and the J gene lost 0 bases, with 13 bases spanning the gap. CDR3 size: 16 residues.

This clone was observed a few times. The chain uses TRBV12-5 and TRBJ2-2; TRBD2 might be the D (6 bases). CDR3 length: 16 amino acids. Germline V CDR1 and CDR2: LGHNT, FRNRAP. The chain's CDR3 is CASRSLEASATGELFF. The CDR3 bases are TGTGCCAGCCGCAGTTTAGAGGCTAGCGCTACCGGGGAGCTGTTTTTT.

The chain employs TRBV7-2 and TRBJ1-5; D remains ambiguous. The V end was cut by 5 bases, the J end by 5 bases, with 10 bases between. Per the germline V gene, CDR1 is SGHTA and CDR2 is FQGNSA. The CDR3 contains 13 residues. The CDR3 here is CASSPRVDQPQHF. The DNA of the CDR3 is TGTGCCAGCAGCCCGAGGGTCGATCAGCCCCAGCATTTT.

The table lists this clone with many counts. The rearrangement uses TRBV11-3 and TRBJ2-5; D not resolved. The CDR3 runs to 15 residues. CDR1 and CDR2 (germline): SGHNT, YENEEA. V was clipped by 1 base and J by 0 bases, with 9 bases between them. The CDR3 protein is CASSLVGAYQETQYF. The CDR3 nucleotides read TGTGCCAGCAGCTTAGTTGGAGCGTACCAAGAGACCCAGTACTTC.